Described below is a single T cell receptor beta chain sequence and its context. This clonotype has a count of ten or more. Its antigen target is currently unknown. One base away there is no much larger clone; base qualities are not given. The CDR3 has 15 amino acids, counting the end cysteine and phenylalanine. The sequence is cut down to CDR3 DNA, 45 bases in frame from base 1. Clipping removes 5 bases from V and 7 bases from J, with 7 as the unmatched junction base count. The germline V gene (reference sequence) gives CDR1 as DFQATT and CDR2 as SNEGSKA. All donors were healthy Caucasians. Using Miltenyi CD45RO+ enrichment and human naive T-cell isolation kits, memory (CD45RO+) and naive T cells were isolated from PBMC. The library was built by means of 5' RACE. TCRdb names Illumina HiSeq 2000 as the instrument used. Template switching introduced a universal primer binding site; the final cDNA contained a unique molecular identifier, enabling accurate counting of TCR cDNA molecules. First-strand cDNA for TCR alpha and beta chains was synthesized from specific primers in the conserved constant-segment region. To control for contamination, every cDNA library carried two barcodes: a SMART-Mk sample barcode plus Illumina barcodes. TruSeq adapter sequences and Illumina sample barcodes were added in two successive PCR steps. The Illumina HiSeq platform was used with custom primers to sequence TCR alpha and beta cDNA libraries. In the authors' own workflow: Raw reads were processed with MiGEC to extract unique molecular identifiers, and MiXCR was used to determine CDR3 positions. Recombination models were inferred per individual with the repgenHMM and IGoR tools using an EM algorithm. Shared clonotypes were analyzed with the tcR package in R, and sharing was normalized by the product of cloneset sizes. Out-of-frame nonproductive sequences were analyzed to study raw recombination free of thymic and clonal selection effects. TCRdb applied fastp at Q25 and MiXCR to the public reads, then kept only in-frame beta chains. Each entry is one CDR3 protein sequence, shown with its most common DNA and genes. TCRdb's processing, not the authors' own work, is the source of the V and J calls. This sample holds 140,000 to 150,000 distinct CDR3 sequences; roughly 3.2% were observed only once. Of the sample, 8.1% falls within the top ten clones.

This entry is derived from a study of identical twins (dated by TCRdb to the mid-2010s). Regarding the research as a whole: The study deep-sequenced TCR alpha and beta repertoires from monozygotic twins, unrelated adults of various ages and cord blood to test whether fetal clonotypes persist. Replicate twin experiments were performed at different times using different library preparation protocols to rule out contamination. On the study overall, not on this receptor specifically: In monozygotic twins, out-of-frame TCR alpha sharing was systematically underestimated by recombination models, although the models agreed with sharing between unrelated individuals. Because the same donors could not be followed over many years, conclusions were based on cross-sectional statistical analysis. Zero-insertion analyses could be partly confounded by invariant T cells such as MAIT and iNKT, although diverse VJ usage argued against such confounding for most clonotypes. In beta out-of-frame sequences, excess twin sharing was weaker, because having fewer shared sequences lowered the signal-to-noise ratio. Fewer insertions were carried by abundant cord blood beta clonotypes, a similar but weaker trend appeared in young adult naive repertoires, and no such trend appeared in memory repertoires. Compared with coincidental sharing between unrelated individuals, out-of-frame TCR alpha sequences shared between twins had an excess of sequences with low generation probability.

This clonotype was sampled from a young man in good health. Specimen: memory T cells sorted from blood. The cell subset or site label on this specimen signifies: CD45RO+ enriched T cells. The V and J genes are TRBV20-1 and TRBJ2-5; 16 central nucleotides agree with TRBD2. The CDR3 protein sequence reads: CSASGLAGGPWTQYF. In nucleotide form, the sequence is TGCAGTGCTTCGGGACTAGCGGGAGGGCCCTGGACCCAGTACTTC.